This paragraph covers one TCR beta chain sequence. In this sample, this clonotype turned up many times. Its specific antigen is unknown. Base qualities are not at hand, and no much larger clone is one base apart. This record comes from a study of T cell repertoires in cytomegalovirus infection (dated by TCRdb to between 2018 and 2020). Broadly, across the study: Donor HLA type was relevant to the analysis, because carriage of CMV infection together with the matching HLA type was indicated by public TCR beta signatures. The investigation overall reported the following: Cumulative frequency of public TCR beta family members discriminated carriers of CMV infection plus the relevant HLA type in this cohort and an independent approximately 350-donor cohort. The ex vivo response was dominated by HLA-C-restricted CMV-specific TCR beta clonotypes, which also provided the single most frequent clonotype in two of eight donors.

These reads were obtained on an Illumina HiSeq 1500. The public reads were run again by TCRdb, first through fastp at Q25 and then through MiXCR, and only productive beta chains were kept. Records with the same CDR3 protein are collapsed into one entry carrying the most frequent genes and DNA. Within this sample are under 300,000 distinct CDR3 sequences, with roughly 12% of them counted one time only. The leading ten clones occupy approximately 1.6% of the sample. The junction shows trimming of 3 bases on V and 3 bases on J, plus 14 bases between the germline ends. The germline V gene specifies SGHTA as CDR1 and FQGNSA as CDR2. The CDR3 contains 15 residues, cysteine and phenylalanine counted. Kept here is only the CDR3 DNA, which spans 45 bases and is read in frame from base 1.

Material: PBMCs. This receptor chain uses TRBV7-2 and TRBJ2-5, with no confident D gene call. The TCR sequence derives from a human donor in good health (CMV status not recorded). Some clones in this sample may be carry-over from other donors' samples. Here is the DNA: TGTGCCAGCAGCTTGGACCCACGGCCCGAAGAGACCCAGTACTTC. The encoded protein is CASSLDPRPEETQYF.